This entry is about one TCR beta chain. The record originates from a study of blood T cell repertoires in COVID-19. Study information: The origin of the acute and convalescent COVID-19 samples was the United States, Italy and Spain. From T cells, B-cell-depleted T cells, or PBMCs came the material, which was cDNA or gDNA.

Authors' methods: How many nucleated cells were present was estimated from reference gene primer amplification. Sequenced by immunoSEQ multiplex PCR; TCRdb stores in-frame clones only, minus some. The V and J calls and clone size are taken from that table; D and trimming were inferred from the DNA. The sample records around 190,000 clones, 88% being singletons. From germline, CDR1 is SGHTA and CDR2 FQGNSA. CDR3 length: 16 amino acids. The junction had 16 bases not matched to a gene; V was cut back by 6 bases and J by 6 bases. The V and J genes are TRBV7-2 and TRBJ2-5; 7 nucleotides line up with TRBD1. Sequencing was carried out using peripheral blood. This clonotype was obtained from a man younger than 35 with active or convalescent COVID-19. CDR3 sequence reads: CASRSVTGTPLQTQYF. The CDR3 DNA sequence: TGTGCCAGCAGGTCCGTGACAGGGACCCCCTTGCAGACCCAGTACTTC.